The present entry profiles one T cell receptor (beta chain) with its context. Its antigen is not identified. Measured with immunoSEQ multiplex PCR; TCRdb has only the in-frame clones, and not every one. The repertoire includes under 150,000 clones, roughly 93% of them detected once, and roughly 10% sits in the top ten. Second-dose groups at about 4 or about 12 weeks were pooled. CDR1 is LNHNV, CDR2 YYDKDF, per germline (reference sequence). V gave up 0 bases and J gave up 9 bases, with 15 bases separating them. The CDR3 is 15 amino acids. The sample belongs to a study of T cell responses to AZD1222 COVID-19 vaccine. Study-wide points: Regions 160-218 and 743-854 dominated among vaccine-associated CD4 TCRs spanning spike. There were mostly white British donors and more females than males, and clonal diversity was possibly underestimated. At baseline, seropositivity was found in only a handful of AZD1222 recipients.

This TCR derives from an adult who received the AZD1222 COVID-19 vaccine. Sequencing was performed on peripheral blood, taken 28 days after the second AZD1222 dose. The chain combines TRBV15 with TRBJ2-4; maybe TRBD1 (5 bases). CDR3 sequence reads: CATSRESGPQGIQYF. In DNA form, the CDR3 reads TGTGCCACCAGCAGAGAGTCAGGCCCTCAGGGCATTCAGTACTTC.